These 23 T cell receptor beta chains were sequenced from one sample in a study of T-cell memory formation after mild COVID-19. From the 5' RACE reads, TCRdb called clonotypes with MiXCR, one entry per CDR3 protein. The sample contains some 600,000 distinct CDR3 sequences, 15% to 20% of which appear only once. The specimen sequenced was PBMCs or a T cell subset sorted from them (not recorded which). Receptors were obtained from an adult woman who had mild COVID-19 (a few samples of this study predate the infection). Cell type and time point are not known.

This clonotype appeared many times. The rearrangement uses TRBV20-1 and TRBJ2-4; 9 bases align to TRBD2. The CDR3 covers 14 residues. The germline V gene encodes CDR1 DFQATT and CDR2 SNEGSKA (reference sequence). Trimming removed 6 bases from V and 2 bases from J; junction bases left unmatched: 5. The CDR3 DNA is TGCAGTGCCGAGGGGACTAGCCCCAAAAACATTCAGTACTTC. Translation gives CSAEGTSPKNIQYF.

A few counts support this clonotype. This chain links TRBV12-3 or TRBV12-4 with TRBJ1-2, with D hard to call. The CDR3 is 15 amino acids. Trimming stripped 6 bases from V and 3 bases from J, with 17 bases between. Here the CDR3 DNA reads TGTGCCAGCAGCCGGAGGCGGGATTGGGACTATGGCTACACCTTC. This sequence encodes CASSRRRDWDYGYTF.

The rearrangement joins TRBV15 to TRBJ1-3; D gene uncertain. Per germline, CDR1 LNHNV and CDR2 YYDKDF (reference sequence). This CDR3 spans 16 amino acids. V was pared by 0 bases and J by 4 bases, with 13 bases between. DNA for the CDR3: TGTGCCACCAGCAGAGATACTGGTGCGGGCGGAAACACCATATATTTT. This codes for CATSRDTGAGGNTIYF. The whole variable domain, filled in from reference TRBV15 and TRBJ1-3, reads DAMVIQNPRYQVTQFGKPVTLSCSQTLNHNVMYWYQQKSSQAPKLLFHYYDKDFNNEADTPDNFQSRRPNTSFCFLDIRSPGLGDTAMYLCATSRDTGAGGNTIYFGEGSWLTVV.

The rearrangement links TRBV7-6 to TRBJ2-1, with D perhaps matching TRBD1 or TRBD2 (5 bases each). This CDR3 region has 15 residues. Germline V gene data show CDR1 as SGHVS and CDR2 as FNYEAQ. V was clipped by 4 bases and J by 7 bases, with 17 bases between them. CDR3 DNA sequence: TGTGCCAGCAGCTCTCCGGGGCGAGCGTTAAATGAGCAGTTCTTC. Its protein is CASSSPGRALNEQFF. Based on the CDR3 plus reference TRBV7-6 and TRBJ2-1, the full variable domain is GAGVSQSPRYKVTKRGQDVALRCDPISGHVSLYWYRQALGQGPEFLTYFNYEAQQDKSGLPNDRFSAERPEGSISTLTIQRTEQRDSAMYRCASSSPGRALNEQFFGPGTRLTVL.

This clonotype was observed many times. V gene TRBV5-1 combines with J gene TRBJ2-7, with 10 bases aligning to TRBD1. Germline values: CDR1 SGHRS, CDR2 YFSETQ. J was trimmed by 4 bases and V by 0 bases; bases with no gene match: 4. The CDR3 runs to 15 residues. CDR3 DNA sequence: TGCGCCAGCAGCTTGGCCCGGGACAGGGGTTACGAGCAGTACTTC. It yields the protein CASSLARDRGYEQYF.

This clonotype was counted only a few times. The DNA for the CDR3 is TGTGCCAGCAGCCAAGAACAGGAACCCGGCGGTGAAGCTTTCTTT. It yields the protein CASSQEQEPGGEAFF. The rearrangement uses TRBV4-2 and TRBJ1-1; possibly TRBD1 for D (5 bases). V lost 0 bases and J 7 bases, leaving 15 bases between the germline ends. Looked up from germline, CDR1 is LGHNA and CDR2 is YNFKEQ. The CDR3 sequence is 15 residues long.

The chain recombines TRBV7-2 with TRBJ1-1, with TRBD1 matching over 10 bases. Germline loops: CDR1 SGHTA, CDR2 FQGNSA. The CDR3 extends over 16 amino acids. The J segment lost 2 bases and the V segment lost 2 bases, leaving 5 bases of the junction unmatched. The DNA for the CDR3 is TGTGCCAGCAGCTTAACCCGGGACAGGGGAAACACTGAAGCTTTCTTT. It specifies CASSLTRDRGNTEAFF.

The chain recombines TRBV20-1 with TRBJ1-1; D remains unclear. V shed 1 base and J shed 1 base, with 7 bases lying between them. The CDR3 is 13 residues long. The V gene's germline CDR1 is DFQATT and CDR2 SNEGSKA (reference sequence). The chain's CDR3 is CSARGVANTEAFF. In nucleotides, the CDR3 is TGCAGTGCTAGAGGGGTCGCGAACACTGAAGCTTTCTTT.

This clonotype was seen only a few times. The rearrangement links TRBV7-9 to TRBJ1-1; no firm D call. Looked up from germline, CDR1 is SEHNR and CDR2 is FQNEAQ (reference sequence). The CDR3 extends over 14 amino acids. Trimming stripped 6 bases from V and 2 bases from J, with 13 bases between. The CDR3 coding sequence is TGTGCCAGCAGTCTAATGGCCGGTAACACTGAAGCTTTCTTT. Its protein product is CASSLMAGNTEAFF.

V gene TRBV5-1 combines with J gene TRBJ2-1; D is unclear. Trimming took off 2 bases at V and 1 base at J, with 10 bases between the two ends. This CDR3 region has 15 residues. The germline V gene has CDR1 SGHRS and CDR2 YFSETQ. The CDR3 here is CASSFRMFSYNEQFF. CDR3 nucleotides: TGCGCCAGCAGCTTTAGGATGTTTTCCTACAATGAGCAGTTCTTC.

The chain couples TRBV7-2 to TRBJ2-3, with D possibly TRBD1 on 5 matching bases. Trimming removed 5 bases at V and 5 bases at J, with 11 bases between. CDR1 is SGHTA, CDR2 FQGNSA, per germline. The length of the CDR3 is 13 residues. CDR3 region: CASSPTGLDTQYF. CDR3 DNA sequence: TGTGCCAGCAGCCCAACAGGATTAGATACGCAGTATTTT.

A few counts support this clonotype. The chain employs TRBV5-1 and TRBJ2-1, with D possibly matching TRBD2 (5 bases). The CDR3 totals 13 residues. Germline lookup yields CDR1 SGHRS and CDR2 YFSETQ. Between the trimmed V and J ends, which lost 6 bases and 7 bases, there was a span of 14 bases. The CDR3 is CASTSIGENEQFF. CDR3 DNA sequence: TGCGCCAGCACCTCGATCGGGGAAAATGAGCAGTTCTTC.

As to this clonotype: One base away lies a much larger clone, so this may be a sequencing read error. This chain joins TRBV12-3 or TRBV12-4 and TRBJ2-7, with 10 positions matching TRBD1. The CDR3 consists of 14 residues. V was pared by 6 bases and J by 5 bases, with 7 bases of the junction left unmatched. The CDR3 coding sequence is TGTGCCAGCAGGTCCGGGACAGGGGACCACGAGCAGTACTTC. This encodes CASRSGTGDHEQYF.

J is TRBJ1-2 and V is TRBV28, with 7 bases aligning to TRBD1. The germline gives CDR1 MDHEN, CDR2 SYDVKM. The CDR3 spans 14 residues. The V and J ends lost 4 bases and 4 bases, in that order; junction bases with no gene match: 6. CDR3: CASSSLGTAYGYTF. The CDR3 DNA reads TGTGCCAGCAGTTCACTCGGGACAGCCTATGGCTACACCTTC.

In its sample, this clonotype was seen a few times. This chain connects TRBV6-2 or TRBV6-3 to TRBJ1-2; maybe TRBD1 (6 bases). CDR3 size: 15 residues. V lost 11 bases, J lost 2 bases, and 21 bases lay in between. Germline-derived CDR1 and CDR2 are MNHEY and SVGEGT. As DNA, the CDR3 is TGTGCCGGCGGGACTCGGCGGGGGGCGAACTATGGCTACACCTTC. Residues: CAGGTRRGANYGYTF.

The table lists this clonotype with a few counts. The genes are TRBV5-1 and TRBJ2-7; TRBD1 aligns across 8 bases. CDR1 SGHRS and CDR2 YFSETQ come from the germline V gene. The J segment lost 6 bases and the V segment lost 4 bases, leaving 12 bases of the junction unmatched. This CDR3 is 15 amino acids long. In DNA form, the CDR3 reads TGCGCCAGCAGCCCCGTAGGACAGGGCTTTTTCGAGCAGTACTTC. Translating it yields CASSPVGQGFFEQYF.

The J gene is TRBJ2-1, the V gene TRBV19, with TRBD1 matching 8 bases. V gave up 5 bases and J gave up 6 bases; unmatched junction bases: 6. The CDR3 sequence is 14 residues long. Germline CDR1 is LNHDA and CDR2 is SQIVND (reference sequence). CDR3 bases: TGTGCCAGTAGTCCCGCCCAGGGGGCCAATGAGCAGTTCTTC. It specifies CASSPAQGANEQFF.

There are a few counts of this clonotype. This chain uses TRBV12-3 or TRBV12-4 with TRBJ1-4, with a weak D call TRBD1 (5 bases). V was shortened by 5 bases and J by 10 bases, with 17 bases between the two germline ends. The CDR3 is made up of 14 amino acids. Here the CDR3 reads CASSPGTEGGKLFF. DNA for the CDR3: TGTGCCAGCAGTCCTGGGACTGAAGGTGGAAAACTGTTTTTT.

The chain joins TRBV12-3 or TRBV12-4 to TRBJ2-3; TRBD2 matches 7 bases. The CDR3 has 17 amino acids. The J segment lost 4 bases and the V segment lost 3 bases, leaving 13 bases of the junction unmatched. Here the CDR3 reads CASSLGLRSGKADTQYF. CDR3 DNA sequence: TGTGCCAGCAGTTTGGGCCTTCGAAGCGGGAAGGCAGATACGCAGTATTTT.

Only a few counts were recorded for this clonotype. The chain employs TRBV24-1 and TRBJ1-2; D not certain. The CDR3 spans 12 residues. The germline V gene encodes CDR1 KGHDR and CDR2 SFDVKD. V was trimmed by 4 bases and J by 8 bases, leaving 10 bases between them. CDR3 DNA: TGTGCCACCAGTGACAGAGTCTGGGGCTACACCTTC. Translating it yields CATSDRVWGYTF.

This clonotype was seen only a few times. The V and J genes are TRBV5-5 and TRBJ2-5, with 9 bases that match TRBD1. Germline V lookup: CDR1 SGHKS, CDR2 YYEKEE (reference sequence). The CDR3 is 15 amino acids. V lost 0 bases to trimming and J lost 4 bases; unmatched junction nucleotides: 4. DNA of the CDR3: TGTGCCAGCAGCTTGGTGGGGACAGGGAGAGAGACCCAGTACTTC. This encodes CASSLVGTGRETQYF.

The chain combines TRBV6-5 with TRBJ2-2, with 7 bases lining up with TRBD2. This CDR3 has 14 residues. The J segment lost 4 bases and the V segment lost 7 bases, leaving 6 bases of the junction unmatched. CDR1 is MNHEY, CDR2 SVGAGI, per germline. The chain's CDR3 is CASMRSGTTGELFF. The CDR3, as DNA: TGTGCCAGCATGAGGAGCGGGACCACCGGGGAGCTGTTTTTT.

The CDR3 loop reads CATSGAGTNTEAFF. DNA of the CDR3: TGTGCCACCAGTGGGGCAGGGACCAACACTGAAGCTTTCTTT. The rearrangement uses TRBV24-1 and TRBJ1-1; D is perhaps TRBD1 (5 bases). V was clipped by 5 bases and J by 2 bases, with 11 bases between them. This CDR3 is built from 14 residues. The germline CDR1 and CDR2 sequences are KGHDR and SFDVKD.